This entry describes one TCR beta chain. Its cognate antigen is unknown. Germline CDR1 MNHNS, CDR2 SASEGT. The CDR3 runs 11 residues. The V end lost 7 bases, the J end lost 7 bases, and 10 bases lay between the germline ends. Only in-frame clones appear in the TCRdb table, and some are missing; sequencing was by immunoSEQ multiplex PCR. The table has about 56,000 clones, more than 75% seen once. This sample is part of a study of T cell responses to AZD1222 COVID-19 vaccine. Study outcomes and limitations: CD4 TCRs associated with vaccination spanned spike, dominating at 160-218 and 743-854. There were mostly white British donors and more females than males, and clonal diversity was possibly underestimated. All repertoire sampling was performed exclusively after the peak T cell response.

This specimen consisted of peripheral blood, obtained on day 0 of AZD1222 vaccination. The TCR originated in an adult in good health. The chain joins TRBV6-1 to TRBJ1-2; no clear D gene. The CDR3 bases are TGTGCCAGCACCGGCCTGGGTGGCTACACCTTC. This sequence encodes CASTGLGGYTF.